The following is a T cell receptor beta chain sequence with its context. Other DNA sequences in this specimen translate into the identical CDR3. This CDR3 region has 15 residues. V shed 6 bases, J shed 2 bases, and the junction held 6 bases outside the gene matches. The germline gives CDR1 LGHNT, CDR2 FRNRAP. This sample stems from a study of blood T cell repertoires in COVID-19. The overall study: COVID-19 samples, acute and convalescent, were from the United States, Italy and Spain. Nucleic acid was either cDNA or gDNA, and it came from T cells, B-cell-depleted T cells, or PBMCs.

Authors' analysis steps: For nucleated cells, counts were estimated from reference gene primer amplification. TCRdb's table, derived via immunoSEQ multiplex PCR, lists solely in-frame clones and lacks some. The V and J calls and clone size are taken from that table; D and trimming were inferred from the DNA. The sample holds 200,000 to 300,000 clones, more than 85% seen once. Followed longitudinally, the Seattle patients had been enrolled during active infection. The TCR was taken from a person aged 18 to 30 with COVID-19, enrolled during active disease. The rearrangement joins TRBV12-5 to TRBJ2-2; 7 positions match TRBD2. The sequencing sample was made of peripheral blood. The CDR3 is CASGLSGANTGELFF. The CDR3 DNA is TGTGCTAGTGGCCTAAGCGGGGCCAACACCGGGGAGCTGTTTTTT. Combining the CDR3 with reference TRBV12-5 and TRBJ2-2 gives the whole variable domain DARVTQTPRHKVTEMGQEVTMRCQPILGHNTVFWYRQTMMQGLELLAYFRNRAPLDDSGMPKDRFSAEMPDATLATLKIQPSEPRDSAVYFCASGLSGANTGELFFGEGSRLTVL.